The entry below describes one TCR beta chain. This clone has just a few counts. The antigen it recognizes is unknown. Qualities for individual bases were not recorded, and no much larger clone is one base off. The sample belongs to a study of cytomegalovirus exposure and HLA in healthy donors (dated by TCRdb to the late 2010s). Context from the whole study: According to an earlier analysis of several hundred of the donors, 150 million to 200 million T cells yielded 90 million to 140 million unique TCR beta sequences and less than 300 Gb of sequence data. A few DR-DQ haplotypes were treated as single units for association and clustering because of strong linkage in the cohort. Among about 400 genotyped donors of the cohort, an average of roughly 230,000 unique TCR beta nucleotide sequences was sequenced per donor, of which about 18% were non-productive. To study patterns of TCR occurrence, a later analysis re-analyzed previously published TCR beta repertoires from 600 to 750 donors and added high-resolution HLA genotyping. In an earlier analysis of about 590 of the donors, high-throughput TCR beta sequencing was used to judge whether each TCR beta V gene segment behaved as functional or pseudogenic. Along with the approximately 600-subject first cohort, a separate validation cohort of roughly 110 different subjects was used. Among the roughly 400 genotyped donors, approximately 76% belonged to the genetic ancestry cluster associated with self-reported Caucasian donors. The study was designed to test whether signatures of past pathogen exposure could be identified by cataloging public T cell receptors. To predict cytomegalovirus infection status, the study combined high-throughput TCR immunosequencing, statistical association of individual TCRs with disease status, and machine learning. Donor age, sex, ethnicity and CMV serostatus were compiled together with the repertoire data. Roughly 300 gigabases of sequencing data and roughly 81 million unique TCR sequences made up an early release that covered approximately 650 HLA-typed donors. Typing coverage differed by locus: A, B, C, DRB1 and DQB1 were typed in roughly 620-630 donors, DQA1 in about 560, DPA1 in 600 to 610, and DPB1 in just under 490. A later genetic analysis took genome-wide SNP genotypes for 398 of the 666 donors and used that subset as a discovery cohort. Using immunosequencing, the study profiled T cell repertoires from about 650 subjects and related those repertoires to cytomegalovirus serostatus. Every discovery cohort repertoire had been produced on one sequencing platform. In the later analysis, no new phenotypic data were used to find candidate immune exposures; instead, reliance was placed on TCR beta sequences and their occurrence across donors. HLA typing included class I and class II loci at four-digit resolution.

Receptor amplification or capture employed the immunoSEQ multiplex PCR assay. The multiplex PCR relied on a mix of 60 forward primers for TCR Vbeta segments and 13 reverse primers for TCR Jbeta segments. A multiplex PCR assay on genomic DNA amplified the CDR3 region of rearranged TCR beta genes. On the Illumina HiSeq System, the amplified TCR beta libraries were sequenced as 87-base-pair reads. As for the authors' bioinformatics: A later analysis counted about 82 million unique TCR beta chains across the 550 to 750 repertoires, and 10 million to 12 million of these chains were shared by at least two donors. A nearest-neighbor algorithm error-corrected the raw reads and collapsed the reads into unique sequences, merging closely related sequences to remove PCR and sequencing errors. Alignment of CDR3 sequences to IMGT reference sequences was used to assign V, D and J gene segments. For a sequence to be retained, a match of at least six nucleotides was required to both a V gene segment and a J gene segment. A rearrangement was called productive if the CDR3 had no stop codons and remained in frame with V and J, and every other rearrangement was called non-productive. CDR3 was defined according to IMGT convention as the region running from the second conserved V-encoded cysteine to the conserved J-encoded phenylalanine. Sequences without an unambiguous match to a single V gene segment were excluded from the earlier analysis of about 630 of the donors. In an earlier analysis of several hundred of the donors, V segments were called functional above 56.7% productive rearrangements and were called segregating when the between-donor standard deviation exceeded 5%. A statistical classification framework was built for diagnosing cytomegalovirus status from the catalog of TCR beta chain sequences. A later analysis assigned V and J genes by comparing TCR nucleotide sequences with IMGT/GENE-DB human TR gene sequences. In a later analysis, CDR3 sequences and most-parsimonious VDJ recombination scenarios were assigned using the TCRdist pipeline. A later analysis defined each TCR beta chain by its CDR3 amino acid sequence plus V-gene family, and excluded reads lacking a unique V-gene family. To address suspected cross-contamination and a sequencing artifact, a later analysis removed approximately 590 highly shared, low-generation-probability nucleotide sequences. For each public chain, a later analysis derived a clonal expansion index from normalized ranks of inferred template counts within each repertoire. In a later analysis, generation probabilities were computed using a VDJ recombination model fitted to out-of-frame rearrangements, and the results were checked against IGoR. A later analysis scored TCR-TCR, TCR-HLA and TCR-CMV co-occurrence with hypergeometric tests, applying a repertoire-size bias correction to TCR pairs. In a later analysis, false discovery rates were estimated by permuting HLA or CMV assignments 20 times. A later analysis grouped co-occurring TCRs with DBSCAN, adding TCRdist sequence similarity when clustering within HLA-allele-positive subsets. Repertoires with fewer than 30,000 or more than 120,000 public chains were left out of co-occurrence clustering, as were about five repertoires with anomalous nucleotide sharing. TCRdb obtained this table from immuneACCESS and retained in-frame rearrangements with V and J assigned. These tables miss some clones; where compared with another copy, unresolved V genes account for less than half of the shortfall, and the remainder is unexplained. D and trimming were read from the DNA, whereas the V and J calls and clone size are those reported in that table. This sample gives 100,000 to 150,000 clones in total; about 83% of them show up just once. Approximately 3.5% of the sample belongs to the ten largest clones.

General study outcomes and caveats: In a later analysis, most CMV-associated TCR beta chains were found to appear HLA-restricted, with HLA associations seemingly driven largely by CMV exposure. A later analysis associated 16,951 TCR beta sequences with specific HLA alleles at a false discovery rate of 0.05. The classifier was reported to diagnose cytomegalovirus status with high specificity and sensitivity in both the original and validation cohorts. Linkage disequilibrium might explain the correlated functional status among segregating V segments, but an unknown experimental factor could not be ruled out. Because the 87-base-pair reads could not distinguish some IMGT-functional V segments, including TRBV6-2 and TRBV6-3, those segments were excluded. According to the authors, the approach could potentially be generalized to other disease states and immunological phenotypes. The presence/absence analyses assumed that sequencing depth was roughly uniform across donors, and that assumption may not be true. In a later analysis, HLA-associated TCR beta chains showed more clonal expansion and lower generation probabilities than non-associated chains that were equally common. The cohort was sequenced for TCR beta chains only, and without alpha or paired-chain data the features that could be detected were limited. Compared with the 666-donor mean, donors in an Asian-associated ancestry cluster had fewer N-insertions in productive TCRs, according to a later genetic analysis. An earlier analysis of around 500 of the donors showed that most TCR beta V segments appeared in productive rearrangements either about 90% or about 30% of the time, which broadly matched IMGT annotations. When HLA alleles, especially DR and DQ, strongly co-occurred, TCR associations were difficult to assign to individual alleles. The study listed approximately 150 TCR beta chains as associated with cytomegalovirus. V-gene and J-gene trimming of TCR beta chains was associated with a missense DCLRE1C variant in a later genetic analysis, and the association was replicated in an independent cohort. A further reported finding was that TCR beta sequences accurately predicted the HLA-A and HLA-B alleles for most subjects in the first cohort. Because counts were too low, some 17 rarely observed V segments, including chromosome 9 orphons, were left out of the earlier analysis of 587 of the donors. According to a later analysis, TCR association rates differed among HLA loci, with DRB1 alleles showing the most associated TCRs and HLA-C alleles showing the fewest. HLA typing was unavailable for some donors at each locus, so association tests used only the typed subset. Three of the identified cytomegalovirus-associated TCR beta chains were confirmed in vitro to be specific for cytomegalovirus antigens. A later analysis reported that several top co-occurrence clusters appeared linked to parvovirus B19, influenza, CMV and Epstein-Barr virus. While some public TCRs were present in many individuals, most TCR sequences turned up only very rarely across donors. The sequencing pipeline was judged likely to have produced a cluster of highly shared sequence variants as a technical artifact. Immune exposure information for the cohort was limited to CMV serostatus.

The cohort was made up of 500 to 850 healthy bone marrow donors. Cohort members were all nominally healthy when sampled, although unrecorded immune exposures were likely present. The donor tested CMV seropositive, placing the donor among the approximately 290 seropositive members of the cohort. A peripheral blood sample was provided by each donor, and peripheral blood mononuclear cells were used for TCR beta sequencing. Genomic DNA was extracted from the blood cell samples with the Qiagen DNeasy Blood Extraction Kit. Sequences MGHDK (CDR1) and SYGVNS (CDR2) are obtained from the germline V gene. The CDR3 sequence holds 13 residues, the cysteine and phenylalanine included. The DNA shown is the 39-base CDR3, in frame from base 1. At the junction V is shortened by 5 bases and J by 4 bases, with 8 bases in between.

The chain employs TRBV25-1 and TRBJ2-2; no D gene can be assigned with confidence. Sample: PBMCs. This receptor was taken from a woman aged 40 to 50 in good health and CMV-seropositive. The CDR3 protein is CASSRSPTGELFF. The DNA sequence reads TGTGCCAGCAGTCGGTCCCCCACCGGGGAGCTGTTTTTT.